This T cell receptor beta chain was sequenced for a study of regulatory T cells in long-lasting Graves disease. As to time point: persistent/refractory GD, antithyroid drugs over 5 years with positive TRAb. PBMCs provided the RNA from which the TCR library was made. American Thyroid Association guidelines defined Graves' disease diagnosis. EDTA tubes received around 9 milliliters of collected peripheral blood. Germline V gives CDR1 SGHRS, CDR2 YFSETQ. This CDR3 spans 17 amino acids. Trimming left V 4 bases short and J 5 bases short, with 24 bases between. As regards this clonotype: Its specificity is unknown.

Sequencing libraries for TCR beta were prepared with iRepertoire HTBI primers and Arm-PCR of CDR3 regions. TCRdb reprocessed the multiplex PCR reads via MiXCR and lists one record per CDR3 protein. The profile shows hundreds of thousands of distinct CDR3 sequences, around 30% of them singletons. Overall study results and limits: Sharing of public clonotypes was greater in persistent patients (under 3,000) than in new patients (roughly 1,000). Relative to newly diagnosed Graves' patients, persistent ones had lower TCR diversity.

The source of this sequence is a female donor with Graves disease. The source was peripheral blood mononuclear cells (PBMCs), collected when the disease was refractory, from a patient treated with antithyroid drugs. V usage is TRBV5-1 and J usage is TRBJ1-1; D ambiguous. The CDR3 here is CASSPRLDFSAGTEAFF. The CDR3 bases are TGCGCCAGCAGCCCCCGCTTAGACTTCTCCGCGGGGACTGAAGCTTTCTTT. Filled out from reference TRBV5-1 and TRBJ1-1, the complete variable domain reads KAGVTQTPRYLIKTRGQQVTLSCSPISGHRSVSWYQQTPGQGLQFLFEYFSETQRNKGNFPGRFSGRQFSNSRSEMNVSTLELGDSALYLCASSPRLDFSAGTEAFFGQGTRLTVV.